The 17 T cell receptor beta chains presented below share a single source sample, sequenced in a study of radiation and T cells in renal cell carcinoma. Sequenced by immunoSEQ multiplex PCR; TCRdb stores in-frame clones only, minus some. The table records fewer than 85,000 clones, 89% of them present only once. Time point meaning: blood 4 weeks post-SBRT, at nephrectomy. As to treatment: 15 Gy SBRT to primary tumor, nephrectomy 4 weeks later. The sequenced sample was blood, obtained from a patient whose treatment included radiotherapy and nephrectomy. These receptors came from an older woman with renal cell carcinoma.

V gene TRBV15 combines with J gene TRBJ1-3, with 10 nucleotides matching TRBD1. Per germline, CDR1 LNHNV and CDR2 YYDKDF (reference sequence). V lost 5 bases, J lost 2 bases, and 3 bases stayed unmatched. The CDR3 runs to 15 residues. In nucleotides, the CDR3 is TGTGCCACCAGCGGGACAGGGGTAGCTGGAAACACCATATATTTT. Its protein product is CATSGTGVAGNTIYF.

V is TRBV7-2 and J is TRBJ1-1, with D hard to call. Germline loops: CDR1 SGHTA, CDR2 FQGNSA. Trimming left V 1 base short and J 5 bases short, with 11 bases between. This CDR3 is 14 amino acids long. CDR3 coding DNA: TGTGCCAGCAGCTTAGGAGGAGCGGGGACTGAAGCTTTCTTT. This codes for CASSLGGAGTEAFF.

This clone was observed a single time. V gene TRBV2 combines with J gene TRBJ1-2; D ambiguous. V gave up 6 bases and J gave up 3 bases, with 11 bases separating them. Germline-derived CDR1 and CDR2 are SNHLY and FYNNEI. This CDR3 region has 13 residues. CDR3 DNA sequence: TGTGCCAGCAGCCCTCTAATTTACTATGGCTACACCTTC. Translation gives CASSPLIYYGYTF. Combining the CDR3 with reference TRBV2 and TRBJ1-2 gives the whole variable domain EPEVTQTPSHQVTQMGQEVILRCVPISNHLYFYWYRQILGQKVEFLVSFYNNEISEKSEIFDDQFSVERPDGSNFTLKIRSTKLEDSAMYFCASSPLIYYGYTFGSGTRLTVV.

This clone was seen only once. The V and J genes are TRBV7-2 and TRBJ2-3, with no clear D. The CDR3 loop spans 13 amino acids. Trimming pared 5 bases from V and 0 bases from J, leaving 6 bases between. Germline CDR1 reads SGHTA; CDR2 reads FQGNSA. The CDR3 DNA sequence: TGTGCCAGCAGCATTAAGAGCACAGATACGCAGTATTTT. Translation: CASSIKSTDTQYF.

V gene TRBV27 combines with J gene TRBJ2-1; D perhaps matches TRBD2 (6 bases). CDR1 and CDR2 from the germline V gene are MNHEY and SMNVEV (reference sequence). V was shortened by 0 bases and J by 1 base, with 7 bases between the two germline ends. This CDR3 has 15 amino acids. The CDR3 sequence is CASSLSRESYNEQFF. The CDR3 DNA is TGTGCCAGCAGTTTATCTCGGGAGTCCTACAATGAGCAGTTCTTC.

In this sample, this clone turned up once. CDR3 coding DNA: TGCGCCAGCAGCATCTCGACTAGCGGGGGTTACAATGAGCAGTTCTTC. Translated: CASSISTSGGYNEQFF. The chain recombines TRBV5-1 with TRBJ2-1; 12 bases match TRBD2. CDR3 length: 16 residues. J lost 4 bases, V lost 4 bases, and 6 bases had no gene match. Germline assignment: CDR1 SGHRS and CDR2 YFSETQ.

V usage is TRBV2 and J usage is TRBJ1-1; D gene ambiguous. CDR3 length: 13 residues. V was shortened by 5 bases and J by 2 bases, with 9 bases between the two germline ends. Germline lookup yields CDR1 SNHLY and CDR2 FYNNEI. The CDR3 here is CASSSPFNTEAFF. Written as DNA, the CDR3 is TGTGCCAGCAGTTCCCCTTTCAACACTGAAGCTTTCTTT.

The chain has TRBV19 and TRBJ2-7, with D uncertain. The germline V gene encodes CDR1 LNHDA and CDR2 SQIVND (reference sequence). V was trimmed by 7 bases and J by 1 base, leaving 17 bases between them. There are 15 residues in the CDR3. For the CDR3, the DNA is TGTGCCAGTACCCCAAGCAGCTTAAGTTCCTACGAGCAGTACTTC. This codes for CASTPSSLSSYEQYF.

The DNA for the CDR3 is TGTGCCACTCTTCTGACAGGGGCGGGTGGCTACACCTTC. Translation: CATLLTGAGGYTF. The chain joins TRBV6-6 to TRBJ1-2; 8 positions agree with TRBD1. Germline V gives CDR1 MNHNY, CDR2 SVGAGI (reference sequence). This CDR3 has 13 amino acids. V was clipped by 10 bases and J by 7 bases; unmatched bases: 11.

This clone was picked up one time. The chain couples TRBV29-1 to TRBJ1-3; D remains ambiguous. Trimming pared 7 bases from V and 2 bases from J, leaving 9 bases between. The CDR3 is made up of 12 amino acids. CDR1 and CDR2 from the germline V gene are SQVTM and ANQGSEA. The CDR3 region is CSASTPGNTIYF. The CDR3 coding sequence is TGCAGCGCCTCGACTCCTGGAAACACCATATATTTT.

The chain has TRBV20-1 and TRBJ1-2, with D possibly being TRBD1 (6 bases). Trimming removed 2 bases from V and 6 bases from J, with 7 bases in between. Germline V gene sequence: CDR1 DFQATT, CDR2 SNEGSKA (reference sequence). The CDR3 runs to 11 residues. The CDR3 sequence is CSARRTDGYTF. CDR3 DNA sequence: TGCAGTGCTAGAAGGACAGATGGCTACACCTTC.

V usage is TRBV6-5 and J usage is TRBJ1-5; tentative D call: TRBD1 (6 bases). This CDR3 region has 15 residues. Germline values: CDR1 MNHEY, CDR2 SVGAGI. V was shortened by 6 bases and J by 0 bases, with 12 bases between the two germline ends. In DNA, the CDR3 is TGTGCCAGCAGCCTCCAGGGGAATAGCAATCAGCCCCAGCATTTT. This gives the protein CASSLQGNSNQPQHF.

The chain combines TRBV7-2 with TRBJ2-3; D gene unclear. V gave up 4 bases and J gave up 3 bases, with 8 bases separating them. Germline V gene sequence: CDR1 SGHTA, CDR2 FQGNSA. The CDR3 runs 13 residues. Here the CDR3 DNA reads TGTGCCAGCAGCTCCCCCCGGACAGATACGCAGTATTTT. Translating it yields CASSSPRTDTQYF.

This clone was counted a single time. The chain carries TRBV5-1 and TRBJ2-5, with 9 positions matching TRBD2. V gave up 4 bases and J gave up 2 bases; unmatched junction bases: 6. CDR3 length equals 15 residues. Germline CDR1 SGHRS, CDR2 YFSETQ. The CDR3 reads CASSVSGGTQETQYF. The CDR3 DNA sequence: TGCGCCAGCAGCGTCAGCGGGGGGACGCAAGAGACCCAGTACTTC.

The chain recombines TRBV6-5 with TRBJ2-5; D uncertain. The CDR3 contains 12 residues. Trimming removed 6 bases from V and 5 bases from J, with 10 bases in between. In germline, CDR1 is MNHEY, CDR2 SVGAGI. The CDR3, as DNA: TGTGCCAGCAGAAGACACGGGGAGACCCAGTACTTC. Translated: CASRRHGETQYF.

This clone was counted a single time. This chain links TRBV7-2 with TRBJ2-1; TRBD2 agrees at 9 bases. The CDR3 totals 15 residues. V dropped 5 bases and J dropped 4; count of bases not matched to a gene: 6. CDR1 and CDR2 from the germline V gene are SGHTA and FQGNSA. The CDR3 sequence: CASSPQTSGYNEQFF. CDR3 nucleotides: TGTGCCAGCAGCCCCCAGACTAGCGGATACAATGAGCAGTTCTTC.

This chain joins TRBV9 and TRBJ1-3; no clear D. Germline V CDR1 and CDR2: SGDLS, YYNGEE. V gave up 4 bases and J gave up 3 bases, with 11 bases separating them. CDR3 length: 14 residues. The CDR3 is CASSPNTVGNTIYF. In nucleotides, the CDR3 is TGTGCCAGCAGCCCGAACACAGTTGGAAACACCATATATTTT.